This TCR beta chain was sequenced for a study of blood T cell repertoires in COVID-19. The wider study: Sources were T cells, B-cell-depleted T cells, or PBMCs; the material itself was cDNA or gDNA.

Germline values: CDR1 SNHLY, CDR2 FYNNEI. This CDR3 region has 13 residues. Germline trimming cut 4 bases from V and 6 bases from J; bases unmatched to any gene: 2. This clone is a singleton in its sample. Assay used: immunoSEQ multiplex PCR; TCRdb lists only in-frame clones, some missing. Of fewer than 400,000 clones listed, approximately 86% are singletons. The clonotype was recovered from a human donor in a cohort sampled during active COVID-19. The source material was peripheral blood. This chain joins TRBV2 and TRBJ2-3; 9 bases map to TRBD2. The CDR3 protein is CASSGGLADTQYF. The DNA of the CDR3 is TGTGCCAGCAGTGGTGGACTAGCGGATACGCAGTATTTT. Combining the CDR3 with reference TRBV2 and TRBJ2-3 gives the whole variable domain EPEVTQTPSHQVTQMGQEVILRCVPISNHLYFYWYRQILGQKVEFLVSFYNNEISEKSEIFDDQFSVERPDGSNFTLKIRSTKLEDSAMYFCASSGGLADTQYFGPGTRLTVL.